A selection of T cell receptor beta chains follows, all from one sample in a study of patients and donors after allogeneic stem cell transplantation. Via MiXCR, TCRdb re-called the RT-PCR reads, giving one row per CDR3 protein. The sample contains roughly 960,000 distinct CDR3 sequences, about 20% of which appear only once. Sample: blood, either unsorted or a sorted T cell fraction (not recorded which). The source of these receptors is a human donor who was either an allogeneic HSCT recipient or a stem cell or donor lymphocyte infusion donor (not recorded which). It is not recorded whose cells these are; they may come from a transplant donor. The CDR3 runs from the conserved cysteine through the conserved F or W. The D gene is left open where the match is weak. Clone size, where shown, is once, few, many, or a class for clones that have expanded.

>NA|TRBV11-2|NA|TRBJ2-6|12
TGTGCCAGCAGCTCCTTAGACCTCGCCTCTCCTTTC
CASSSLDLASPF
>TRBD2|TRBV27|NA|TRBJ2-2|15
TGTGCCAGCAGAGAACTGACTAGCAGGGCCGGGGAGCTGTTTTTT
CASRELTSRAGELFF
>NA|TRBV21-1|few|TRBJ2-3|17
TGTGCCAGCAGCAAACCCCGATCACAGGGGGAAACAGATACGCAGTATTTT
CASSKPRSQGETDTQYF
>NA|TRBV20-1|NA|TRBJ1-1|16
TGCAGTGCTAGAACTATCAGTACCCCCTTGAGCACTGAAGCTTTCTTT
CSARTISTPLSTEAFF
>TRBD1|TRBV10-3|many|TRBJ2-1|15
TGTGCCATCAGTGCGGGACAGGAGCTCTACAATGAGCAGTTCTTC
CAISAGQELYNEQFF
>TRBD1|TRBV5-1|few|TRBJ1-6|15
TGCGCCAGCAGCACCCGGGACAGGGACAATTCACCCCTCCACTTT
CASSTRDRDNSPLHF
>TRBD1|TRBV11-1|few|TRBJ2-2|15
TGTGCCAGCAGCGTCTCTACAGGGGGTGACGGGGAGCTGTTTTTT
CASSVSTGGDGELFF
>TRBD2|TRBV27|NA|TRBJ2-7|15
TGTGCCAGCAGTTCGGTGCGGGAGGCGTCGTACGAGCAGTACTTC
CASSSVREASYEQYF
>TRBD2|TRBV2|NA|TRBJ2-1|17
TGTGCCAGCAGGGGGACTAGCGGGAGGTTGACCTACAATGAGCAGTTCTTC
CASRGTSGRLTYNEQFF
>TRBD1|TRBV5-1|few|TRBJ2-1|14
TGCGCCAGCAGCTTATCATACAGGGGGAATGAGCAGTTCTTC
CASSLSYRGNEQFF
>TRBD2|TRBV20-1|NA|TRBJ2-5|12
TGCAGTGTGGCGGGGGGGCCCTTTCCCCAGTACTTC
CSVAGGPFPQYF
>NA|TRBV10-3|few|TRBJ1-3|13
TGTGCCATCAGTGTACAGGGCCGAAACACCATATATTTT
CAISVQGRNTIYF
>NA|TRBV10-3|NA|TRBJ1-2|16
TGTGCCATCAGGCCCCAGGACAGTCGGGTTACTTATGGCTACACCTTC
CAIRPQDSRVTYGYTF
>NA|TRBV7-9|many|TRBJ2-5|15
TGTGCCAGCAGCCTGGGCCAGGGTTTGAGAGAGACCCAGTACTTC
CASSLGQGLRETQYF
>TRBD2|TRBV20-1|few|TRBJ2-3|16
TGCAGTGCACGGGAGGGGCCGACGCCTAGCACAGATACGCAGTATTTT
CSAREGPTPSTDTQYF
>NA|TRBV29-1|many|TRBJ2-7|12
TGCAGCGTCTTTACAGGGTCCTACGAGCAGTACTTC
CSVFTGSYEQYF
>NA|TRBV6-5|many|TRBJ1-4|14
TGTGCCAGCAGTTCCAACGGGATTAATGAAAAACTGTTTTTT
CASSSNGINEKLFF
>TRBD1|TRBV28|NA|TRBJ1-5|16
TGTGCCAGCAGTCCATATACAGGGGGCAATAATCAGCCCCAGCATTTT
CASSPYTGGNNQPQHF
>NA|TRBV4-2|NA|TRBJ2-1|15
TGTGCCAGCAGCCAAGGCGCCGGGATCGCGAATGAGCAGTTCTTC
CASSQGAGIANEQFF
>NA|TRBV20-1|few|TRBJ2-3|12
TGCAGTGCTAGAGATCCCGCCGGTACGCAGTATTTT
CSARDPAGTQYF
>NA|TRBV7-9|NA|TRBJ2-1|14
TGTGCCAGCAGCTTACTTTCTAGCCTCAATGAGCAGTTCTTC
CASSLLSSLNEQFF
>NA|TRBV14|NA|TRBJ2-5|14
TGTGCCAGCAGCCAACCAGCCCCCGCCGAGACCCAGTACTTC
CASSQPAPAETQYF
>TRBD1|TRBV18|few|TRBJ2-5|14
TGTGCCAGCTCACCCTTCACAGGGGGTGAGACCCAGTACTTC
CASSPFTGGETQYF
>NA|TRBV2|few|TRBJ1-1|15
TGTGCCAGCAGTGACAGGGGATCGCTTTGGACTGAAGCTTTCTTT
CASSDRGSLWTEAFF
>NA|TRBV5-1|many|TRBJ2-1|13
TGCGCCAGCAGCTTGGGAACTGGCAATGAGCAGTTCTTC
CASSLGTGNEQFF
>NA|TRBV11-2|NA|TRBJ1-1|18
TGTGCCAGCAGCCGCGATTCCGACAGGTTGGGATTCAACACTGAAGCTTTCTTT
CASSRDSDRLGFNTEAFF
>TRBD1|TRBV9|NA|TRBJ1-1|15
TGTGCCAGCAGCAATAGGACAGGGCGAGGCACTGAAGCTTTCTTT
CASSNRTGRGTEAFF
>NA|TRBV19|NA|TRBJ1-1|14
TGTGCCAGTAGTATTATGGTAGAAGACACTGAAGCTTTCTTT
CASSIMVEDTEAFF
>TRBD2|TRBV12-3/TRBV12-4|many|TRBJ2-1|15
TGTGCCAGCAGTGAACCGGGACTAGCAGGAAATGAGCAGTTCTTC
CASSEPGLAGNEQFF
>TRBD2|TRBV6-2/TRBV6-3|few|TRBJ2-1|14
TGTGCCAGCACGCGCGGGGGGAAGGGGTCCTTTCAGTTCTTC
CASTRGGKGSFQFF
>NA|TRBV29-1|few|TRBJ2-1|14
TGCAGCGTCCAAAAGGGGGGATCCTACAATGAGCAGTTCTTC
CSVQKGGSYNEQFF
>NA|TRBV4-1|NA|TRBJ2-1|17
TGCGCCAGCAGCCAAGAAGGCGGGCTGAGCTCCTACAATGAGCAGTTCTTC
CASSQEGGLSSYNEQFF
>NA|TRBV2|NA|TRBJ2-3|14
TGTGCCAGCAGAGTTACACAGAGCACAGATACGCAGTATTTT
CASRVTQSTDTQYF
>NA|TRBV11-2|few|TRBJ2-7|18
TGTGCCAGCAGCTTCGTCAAAGGGGGGAGGGGGCGCTCCTACGAGCAGTACTTC
CASSFVKGGRGRSYEQYF
>TRBD2|TRBV7-2|NA|TRBJ2-3|14
TGTGCCAGCAGCTTAGGGGGGGGTGTAGATACGCAGTATTTT
CASSLGGGVDTQYF
>TRBD2|TRBV2|NA|TRBJ2-7|13
TGTGCCAGCAAGGATGCTGGCGGGAGCGGGCAGTACTTC
CASKDAGGSGQYF
>TRBD2|TRBV12-3/TRBV12-4|few|TRBJ2-1|12
TGTGCCAGCAGTGGACCGGGACTAGATCAGTTCTTC
CASSGPGLDQFF
>TRBD2|TRBV6-2/TRBV6-3|few|TRBJ2-1|10
TGTGCCACCAACCGGGAGGGGCAGTTCTTC
CATNREGQFF
>TRBD1|TRBV27|NA|TRBJ2-5|15
TGTGCCAGCAGTCCGACCCCGGGACAGCAAGAGACCCAGTACTTC
CASSPTPGQQETQYF
>TRBD1|TRBV10-3|NA|TRBJ1-6|15
TGTGCCATCAGTGGAGAGGGACAGGCGAACTCACCCCTCCACTTT
CAISGEGQANSPLHF
>NA|TRBV12-3/TRBV12-4|few|TRBJ2-7|11
TGTGCCAGCACCGGATTGGGGGAGCAGTACTTC
CASTGLGEQYF
>TRBD2|TRBV11-2|few|TRBJ2-3|16
TGTGCCAGCAGCTTAAGACTAGCGGGGATTACAGATACGCAGTATTTT
CASSLRLAGITDTQYF
>NA|TRBV7-9|NA|TRBJ1-2|14
TGTGCCAGCAGCCCGGACGGGGATCTCTATGGCTACACCTTC
CASSPDGDLYGYTF
>NA|TRBV5-1|NA|TRBJ2-2|13
TGCGCCAGGATCCCTCGACGGACCGGGGAGCTGTTTTTT
CARIPRRTGELFF
>TRBD1|TRBV6-1|NA|TRBJ1-4|15
TGTGCCAGCAGTCCGGCGACAGGGGGCTGGGAAAAACTGTTTTTT
CASSPATGGWEKLFF
>TRBD2|TRBV14|NA|TRBJ2-5|16
TGTGCCAGCAGCCAGCCGGGACTAGCGAGACAAGAGACCCAGTACTTC
CASSQPGLARQETQYF
>TRBD1|TRBV29-1|few|TRBJ1-5|13
TGCAGCGTTGCGGACAGGGGGGGTCAGCCCCAGCATTTT
CSVADRGGQPQHF
>NA|TRBV12-3/TRBV12-4|many|TRBJ2-2|18
TGTGCCAGCAGTTTAGCGCGCCCCCACCCCGTTAACACCGGGGAGCTGTTTTTT
CASSLARPHPVNTGELFF
>TRBD1|TRBV12-3/TRBV12-4|few|TRBJ1-5|15
TGTGCCAGCAGTTTACTCACAGGGGCGAGTCAGCCCCAGCATTTT
CASSLLTGASQPQHF
>NA|TRBV20-1|NA|TRBJ2-3|16
TGCAGTGCTAGAGATGCAAAGGGCTGGGGCACAGATACGCAGTATTTT
CSARDAKGWGTDTQYF
>TRBD2|TRBV12-3/TRBV12-4|NA|TRBJ2-1|17
TGTGCCAGCAGGATAACGATGGCGGGGGGCCTCTACAATGAGCAGTTCTTC
CASRITMAGGLYNEQFF
>TRBD2|TRBV29-1|few|TRBJ2-1|18
TGCAGCGTTGAATCCAACTCCAAGCGGGGGGGGACCTACAATGAGCAGTTCTTC
CSVESNSKRGGTYNEQFF
>TRBD2|TRBV13|NA|TRBJ2-7|17
TGTGCCAGCAGCTGGCTAAACCCCGGGACTAGCGGGTCCGAGCAGTACTTC
CASSWLNPGTSGSEQYF
>TRBD1|TRBV5-1|many|TRBJ1-6|14
TGCGCCAGCAGCTCGGGACAGTCTAATTCACCCCTCCACTTT
CASSSGQSNSPLHF
>NA|TRBV4-3|NA|TRBJ2-6|18
TGCGCCAGCAGCCAAGATCGGGCGGCAAACTCTGGGGCCAACGTCCTGACTTTC
CASSQDRAANSGANVLTF